The entry below describes one TCR beta chain. No cognate antigen has been identified for it. Within one base of it there is no much larger clone, and no base qualities were kept. This sample is drawn from a study of cytomegalovirus exposure and HLA in healthy donors (dated by TCRdb to about 2017). Notes on the research overall: A later analysis indicated that the 95 to 150 validation repertoires were generated on the platform also employed for the approximately 700 repertoires of the first cohort. The study aimed to test whether cataloging public T cell receptors could reveal signatures of past pathogen exposure. Along with the approximately 700-subject first cohort, a separate validation cohort of 120 different subjects was used. To predict cytomegalovirus infection status, the study combined high-throughput TCR immunosequencing, statistical association of individual TCRs with disease status, and machine learning.

The library was made by the immunoSEQ multiplex PCR assay. From the authors' description of their analysis: A statistical classification framework was developed to diagnose cytomegalovirus status using the catalog of TCR beta chain sequences. TCRdb retrieved this table from immuneACCESS and kept in-frame rearrangements only. Not all clones are present; in checked studies, unresolved V genes account for under half, and no reason is known for the remainder. From that table come the V and J calls and clone size; the DNA was used to work out D and trimming. Present in this sample are 80,000 to 95,000 clones, about 94% of which were seen just once. The top ten hold approximately 1.1% of the sample. Measured from the cysteine to the phenylalanine, the CDR3 is 13 residues long. CDR3 DNA only is kept here, 39 bases in frame from base 1. The CDR1 and CDR2 encoded by the germline V gene are MGHDK and SYGVNS. V and J lose 5 bases and 6 bases, and a span of 13 bases separates them.

Beyond this particular receptor, the publication reports: The authors suggested that the approach could potentially be generalized to other disease states and immunological phenotypes. Cytomegalovirus status was reported to be diagnosed by the classifier with high specificity and sensitivity in both the original and validation cohorts. All 120 or so repertoires were used to score co-occurrence in the validation cohort in a later analysis, because that analysis had no HLA typing for the cohort. In vitro tests confirmed that three of the cytomegalovirus-associated TCR beta chains recognize cytomegalovirus antigens. The study gave a list of about 150 TCR beta chains associated with cytomegalovirus. Subsequent analysis determined that TCRs grouped into clusters in the first cohort also showed a tendency toward co-occurrence across the 120 validation repertoires, and approximately 94% of cluster scores exceeded 0. Most TCR sequences were observed very rarely across donors, whereas some public TCRs were present in many individuals.

The donors were included in the validation cohort of approximately 130 subjects, a group kept apart from the roughly 700-subject first cohort. The receptor comes from a woman under 40 in good health and CMV-seropositive. The V and J segments used are TRBV25-1 and TRBJ1-1, with a weak D call of TRBD1 (5 bases match). Material: PBMCs. The sequenced DNA: TGTGCCAGCAGTCCAGGGCCCCCCGCTGAAGCTTTCTTT. The translation is CASSPGPPAEAFF.